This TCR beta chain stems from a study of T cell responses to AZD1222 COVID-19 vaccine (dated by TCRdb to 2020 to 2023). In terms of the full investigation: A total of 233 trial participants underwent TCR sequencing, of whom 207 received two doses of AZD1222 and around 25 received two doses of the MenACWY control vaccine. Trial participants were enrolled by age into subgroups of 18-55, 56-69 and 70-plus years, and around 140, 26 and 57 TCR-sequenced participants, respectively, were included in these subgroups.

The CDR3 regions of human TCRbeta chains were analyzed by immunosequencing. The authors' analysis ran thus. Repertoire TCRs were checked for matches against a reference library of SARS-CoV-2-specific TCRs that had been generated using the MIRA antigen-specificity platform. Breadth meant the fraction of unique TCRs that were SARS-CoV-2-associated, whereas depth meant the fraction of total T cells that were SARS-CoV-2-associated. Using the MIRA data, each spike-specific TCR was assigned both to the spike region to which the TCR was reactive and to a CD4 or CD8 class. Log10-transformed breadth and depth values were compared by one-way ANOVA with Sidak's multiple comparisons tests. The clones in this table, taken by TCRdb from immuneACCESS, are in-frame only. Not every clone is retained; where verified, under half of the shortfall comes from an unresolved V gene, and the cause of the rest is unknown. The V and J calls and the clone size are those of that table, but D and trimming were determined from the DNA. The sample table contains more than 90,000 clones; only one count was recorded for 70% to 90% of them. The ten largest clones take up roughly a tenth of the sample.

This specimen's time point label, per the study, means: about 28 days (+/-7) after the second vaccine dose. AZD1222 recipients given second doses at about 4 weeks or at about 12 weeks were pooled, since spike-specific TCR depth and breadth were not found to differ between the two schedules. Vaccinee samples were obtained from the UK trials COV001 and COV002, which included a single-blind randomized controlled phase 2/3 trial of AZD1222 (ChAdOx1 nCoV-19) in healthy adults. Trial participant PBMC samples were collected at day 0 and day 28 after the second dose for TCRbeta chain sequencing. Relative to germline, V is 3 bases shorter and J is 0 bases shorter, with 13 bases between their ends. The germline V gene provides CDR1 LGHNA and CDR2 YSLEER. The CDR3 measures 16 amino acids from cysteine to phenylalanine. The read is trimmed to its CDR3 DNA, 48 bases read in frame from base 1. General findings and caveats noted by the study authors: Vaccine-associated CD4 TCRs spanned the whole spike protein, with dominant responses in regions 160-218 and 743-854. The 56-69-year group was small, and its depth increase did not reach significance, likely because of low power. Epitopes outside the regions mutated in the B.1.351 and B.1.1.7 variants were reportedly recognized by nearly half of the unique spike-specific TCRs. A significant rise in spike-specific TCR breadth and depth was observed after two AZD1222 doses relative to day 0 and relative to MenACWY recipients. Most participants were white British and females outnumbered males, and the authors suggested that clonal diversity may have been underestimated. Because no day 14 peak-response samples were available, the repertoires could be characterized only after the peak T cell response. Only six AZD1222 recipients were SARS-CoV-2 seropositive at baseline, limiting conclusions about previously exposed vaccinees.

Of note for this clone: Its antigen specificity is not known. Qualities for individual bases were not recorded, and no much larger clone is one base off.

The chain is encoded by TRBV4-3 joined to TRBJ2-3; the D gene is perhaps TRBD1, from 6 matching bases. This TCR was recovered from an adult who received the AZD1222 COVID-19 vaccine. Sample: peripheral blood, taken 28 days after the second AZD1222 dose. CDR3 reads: CASSQGAGSSTDTQYF. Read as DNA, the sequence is TGCGCCAGCAGCCAGGGGGCAGGGAGCAGCACAGATACGCAGTATTTT.